Each of the 9 T cell receptor beta chains below was sequenced from the same sample in a study of T cell clones after liver transplantation. Using immunoSEQ multiplex PCR, the repertoire was profiled, and TCRdb retains in-frame clones only, with some absent. The repertoire holds some 80,000 clones, about 85% seen once, with under 2.5% in the top ten. The starting material was CD4+ T cells from blood, obtained 48 months after liver transplant. Source of these receptors: a human patient who received a liver transplant. T cells may partly derive from the graft donor.

The chain is built from TRBV19 and TRBJ2-2; unclear D gene. The CDR3 totals 13 residues. Trimming cost V 5 bases and J 9 bases, with 13 bases left between them. CDR1 and CDR2 (germline): LNHDA, SQIVND (reference sequence). In DNA form, the CDR3 reads TGTGCCAGTAGTGAAGACCTTCGGCGGGAGCTGTTTTTT. Protein: CASSEDLRRELFF.

The V gene is TRBV7-9, the J gene TRBJ2-3; 11 bases agree with TRBD2. Germline CDR1 and CDR2: SEHNR and FQNEAQ (reference sequence). This CDR3 spans 17 amino acids. J was trimmed by 2 bases and V by 1 base; bases with no gene match: 5. The CDR3 coding sequence is TGTGCCAGCAGCTTAGGACTAGCGGGACCTTACACAGATACGCAGTATTTT. It encodes CASSLGLAGPYTDTQYF.

V and J are TRBV19 and TRBJ2-2; 10 bases are a match to TRBD2. Trimming removed 1 base from V and 7 bases from J; junction bases left unmatched: 3. The CDR3 runs to 15 residues. CDR1 is LNHDA, CDR2 SQIVND, per germline (reference sequence). The CDR3 region has the DNA TGTGCCAGTAGTATAGTAGCGGGGGGTCGCGGGGAGCTGTTTTTT. Protein product: CASSIVAGGRGELFF.

Details on this clone: In this CDR3 the conserved last residue, phenylalanine or tryptophan, is missing, so a read error is likely. No DNA is shown, since the ends of the CDR3 on it are uncertain; the CDR3 is the one TCRdb lists. The J gene is TRBJ2-7, the V gene TRBV5-1; the D call in the table, TRBD1, was not verified against the DNA. A total of 13 residues make up the CDR3, ends included. From germline, CDR1 is SGHRS and CDR2 YFSETQ. CDR3 region: CASSALQRDSVTT.

This rearrangement joins TRBV4-1 to TRBJ1-5; D perhaps matches TRBD1 (6 bases). This CDR3 is 18 amino acids long. Germline lookup yields CDR1 MGHRA and CDR2 YSYEKL. Trimming shortened V by 3 bases and J by 2 bases, and 20 bases separated the two germline ends. The CDR3 protein is CASSQDDRTAGRNQPQHF. CDR3 in DNA: TGCGCCAGCAGCCAGGATGACAGGACGGCCGGGCGCAATCAGCCCCAGCATTTT.

The V call is TRBV6-5, the J call TRBJ2-1; D might be TRBD1 (6 bases). Looked up from germline, CDR1 is MNHEY and CDR2 is SVGAGI. The V gene lost 7 bases and the J gene lost 11 bases, with 18 bases spanning the gap. The CDR3 covers 13 residues. Here the CDR3 reads CASMVGGRGKQFF. DNA of the CDR3: TGTGCCAGCATGGTAGGGGGTCGGGGAAAGCAGTTCTTC.

V usage is TRBV5-4 and J usage is TRBJ1-4, with D possibly TRBD1 on 5 matching bases. Per the germline V gene, CDR1 is SGHNT and CDR2 is YYREEE (reference sequence). V was trimmed by 1 base and J by 2 bases, leaving 9 bases between them. The CDR3 loop spans 15 amino acids. The CDR3 region has the DNA TGTGCCAGCAGCTTGCAGGGATCCACTAATGAAAAACTGTTTTTT. The encoded protein is CASSLQGSTNEKLFF.

The CDR3 coding sequence is TGTGCCAGCAGCTTAGCGGGTTACAATCAGCCCCAGCATTTT. Translated, it gives CASSLAGYNQPQHF. The chain joins TRBV5-6 to TRBJ1-5, with D unresolved. Germline-derived CDR1 and CDR2 are SGHDT and YYEEEE. V lost 2 bases, J lost 3 bases, and 9 bases lay in between. The CDR3 extends over 14 amino acids.

Comments on this clone: The same CDR3 can be traced to other DNA sequences in this sample. This sequence joins TRBV7-3 and TRBJ2-3; 7 bases match TRBD2. This CDR3 spans 13 amino acids. The germline V gene encodes CDR1 SGHTA and CDR2 FQGTGA. The V and J ends lost 5 bases and 6 bases, in that order; junction bases with no gene match: 5. The CDR3 region has the DNA TGTGCCAGCAGCCGCGGGAGTAGGGATACGCAGTATTTT. Its protein product is CASSRGSRDTQYF.